The 24 T cell receptor beta chains presented below share a single source sample, sequenced in a study of CD8+CD57+ T cells in acquired aplastic anemia listed by TCRdb under 2018. Instrument used: Illumina HiSeq 2000. TCR beta VDJ combination and CDR3 sequence profiling used genomic DNA as the template. TCRdb applied fastp at Q25 and MiXCR to the public reads, then kept only in-frame beta chains. Rows merge per CDR3 protein into single entries with the most common DNA and genes. For this sample the table gives tens of thousands of distinct CDR3 sequences, of which under 65% were detected only once. The top ten clones comprise about 8.5% of the sample. The sequenced sample was sorted CD4+, CD8+, or CD8+CD57+ T cells (not recorded which) from PBMCs. The receptors shown here come from a human donor in good health, serving as a control.

This clonotype was observed at least ten times. The chain is built from TRBV9 and TRBJ2-7; the match to TRBD2 covers 10 bases. Germline V lookup: CDR1 SGDLS, CDR2 YYNGEE. Trimming cost V 4 bases and J 3 bases; bases outside gene matches: 7. CDR3 length: 15 residues. DNA of the CDR3: TGTGCCAGCAGCTCCTTTAGCGGGGGGATCTACGAGCAGTACTTC. This gives the protein CASSSFSGGIYEQYF.

Of note for this clonotype: Mismatch with germline at one junction end may stem from a read error. The chain employs TRBV19 and TRBJ1-1; D uncertain. The length of the CDR3 is 15 residues. Germline loops: CDR1 LNHDA, CDR2 SQIVND (reference sequence). This chain's CDR3 is CASSIVGRGPTEAFF. The CDR3 bases are TGTGCCAGTAGTATAGTAGGCAGAGGGCCCACTGAGGCTTTCTTT.

This clonotype has only a few counts. The chain combines TRBV13 with TRBJ2-7; perhaps D is TRBD1 or TRBD2 (6 bases each). CDR1 is PRHDT and CDR2 is FYEKMQ in the germline V gene (reference sequence). Trimming took off 5 bases at V and 11 bases at J, with 16 bases between the two ends. CDR3 length equals 12 residues. The CDR3 coding sequence is TGTGCCAGCAGCCTCGGGGGCGCGGACAAGTACTTC. Its translation: CASSLGGADKYF.

The CDR3 DNA is TGCAGTGCAACTCCGTCCAACTCTGGAAACACCATATATTTT. As protein: CSATPSNSGNTIYF. V gene TRBV20-1 combines with J gene TRBJ1-3; D is uncertain. This CDR3 region has 14 residues. Germline CDR1 and CDR2: DFQATT and SNEGSKA (reference sequence). Trimming removed 6 bases from V and 0 bases from J, with 12 bases in between.

The rearrangement links TRBV2 to TRBJ1-5; TRBD1 might be the D (5 bases). This CDR3 has 15 amino acids. Trimming removed 4 bases at V and 3 bases at J, with 13 bases between. Per the germline V gene, CDR1 is SNHLY and CDR2 is FYNNEI. CDR3 region: CASSAGTANNQPQHF. The CDR3 nucleotides are TGTGCCAGCAGTGCGGGGACCGCAAACAATCAGCCCCAGCATTTT.

This clonotype was seen at least ten times. The J gene is TRBJ2-5, the V gene TRBV4-1; possibly TRBD2 for D (6 bases). Trimming pared 1 base from V and 7 bases from J, leaving 19 bases between. From germline, CDR1 is MGHRA and CDR2 YSYEKL. There are 16 residues in the CDR3. This chain's CDR3 is CASSQVYGRTEGTQYF. In DNA form, the CDR3 reads TGCGCCAGCAGCCAAGTGTATGGCAGGACGGAGGGGACCCAGTACTTC.

This chain uses TRBV11-1 with TRBJ1-2, with 10 bases lining up with TRBD1. Unmatched junction bases numbered 6, after V lost 5 bases and J lost 0 bases. Looked up from germline, CDR1 is SGHAT and CDR2 is FQDESV (reference sequence). The CDR3 loop spans 16 amino acids. The CDR3 here is CASSPGQGFTNYGYTF. CDR3 sequence (DNA): TGTGCCAGCAGCCCGGGACAGGGGTTTACTAACTATGGCTACACCTTC.

V gene TRBV9 combines with J gene TRBJ1-2; maybe TRBD1 (5 bases). V dropped 1 base and J dropped 13 bases, with 14 bases sitting between them. Germline V CDR1 and CDR2: SGDLS, YYNGEE. The CDR3 contains 12 residues. As DNA, the CDR3 is TGTGCCAGCAGCGTACGGGGACTCGGGTGCACCTTC. It is translated as CASSVRGLGCTF.

This clonotype was detected many times. The chain uses TRBV9 and TRBJ2-1, with TRBD1 as a possible D gene (5 bases). The CDR3 contains 15 residues. The V end lost 0 bases, the J end lost 3 bases, and 10 bases lay between the germline ends. Germline lookup yields CDR1 SGDLS and CDR2 YYNGEE. This CDR3 is CASSVEGEDYNEQFF. DNA of the CDR3: TGTGCCAGCAGCGTAGAAGGGGAAGACTACAATGAGCAGTTCTTC.

The chain couples TRBV15 to TRBJ1-6; D gene uncertain. Germline values: CDR1 LNHNV, CDR2 YYDKDF (reference sequence). The length of the CDR3 is 13 residues. Trimming took off 0 bases at V and 9 bases at J, with 6 bases between the two ends. The CDR3 here is CATSRDRGSPLHF. In nucleotides, the CDR3 is TGTGCCACCAGCAGAGACCGGGGTTCACCCCTCCACTTT.

This clonotype was detected a few times. The chain joins TRBV24-1 to TRBJ1-2; no clear D. The V and J ends lost 3 bases and 6 bases respectively, with 10 bases between them. CDR3 length equals 13 residues. Germline V gene data show CDR1 as KGHDR and CDR2 as SFDVKD. CDR3 sequence reads: CATSDTDFDGYTF. The DNA of the CDR3 is TGTGCCACCAGTGATACAGATTTTGATGGCTACACCTTC.

The chain combines TRBV10-2 with TRBJ2-1, with TRBD2 matching 12 bases. Trimming took 7 bases from V and 4 from J; bases not matched to a gene: 11. CDR1 and CDR2 from the germline V gene are WSHSY and SAAADI. The CDR3 spans 17 residues. CDR3 sequence: CASNGASGRGLYNEQFF. The CDR3, as DNA: TGCGCCAGCAACGGTGCTAGCGGGAGGGGCCTTTACAATGAGCAGTTCTTC.

The rearrangement links TRBV7-8 to TRBJ2-7; tentatively, D is TRBD1 or TRBD2 (5 bases each). V was cut by 5 bases and J by 3 bases, with 14 bases left in between. This CDR3 comprises 14 residues. The germline gives CDR1 SGHVS, CDR2 FQNEAQ. CDR3 loop: CASSPTGRDYEQYF. The CDR3 nucleotides read TGTGCCAGCAGCCCAACGGGACGGGACTACGAGCAGTACTTC.

The rearrangement uses TRBV5-6 and TRBJ2-7; TRBD2 matches at 7 bases. Germline V gives CDR1 SGHDT, CDR2 YYEEEE. The CDR3 spans 15 residues. Germline trimming cut 6 bases from V and 2 bases from J; bases unmatched to any gene: 11. This chain's CDR3 is CASTDGGTDAYEQYF. CDR3 DNA: TGTGCCAGCACCGACGGGGGGACCGACGCCTACGAGCAGTACTTC.

The CDR3 reads CASSLVGLTYEQYF. The DNA of the CDR3 is TGTGCCAGCAGCTTAGTAGGACTTACCTACGAGCAGTACTTC. J is TRBJ2-7 and V is TRBV7-2, with a weak D call TRBD2 (5 bases). The V end lost 1 base, the J end lost 2 bases, and 9 bases lay between the germline ends. The CDR3 contains 14 residues. Germline loops: CDR1 SGHTA, CDR2 FQGNSA.

The rearrangement joins TRBV5-1 to TRBJ1-2; D is undetermined. The germline V gene has CDR1 SGHRS and CDR2 YFSETQ. This CDR3 comprises 13 residues. V lost 4 bases and J lost 0, with 7 bases in between. CDR3 nucleotides: TGCGCCAGCAGCGAGGGTCCTAACTATGGCTACACCTTC. Translating it yields CASSEGPNYGYTF.

V gene TRBV10-2 combines with J gene TRBJ2-1; possible D gene TRBD2, 6 bases. The CDR3 covers 15 residues. Germline V lookup: CDR1 WSHSY, CDR2 SAAADI. The ends were cut back, 5 bases at V and 6 bases at J, with 17 bases in the middle. CDR3 bases: TGCGCCAGCAGTATCCGCCCTGGGACTCCCAATGAGCAGTTCTTC. Translated: CASSIRPGTPNEQFF.

CDR3 loop: CSASPGSSYEQYF. CDR3 DNA sequence: TGCAGTGCTAGTCCGGGTAGCTCCTACGAGCAGTACTTC. The chain uses TRBV20-1 and TRBJ2-7; D is unclear. This CDR3 is built from 13 residues. Trimming removed 3 bases from V and 0 bases from J, with 9 bases in between. Germline CDR1 is DFQATT and CDR2 is SNEGSKA (reference sequence).

The chain employs TRBV9 and TRBJ2-5; D gene ambiguous. The CDR3 is made up of 12 amino acids. Trimming shortened V by 0 bases and J by 2 bases, and 2 bases separated the two germline ends. Germline V gene lookup returns CDR1 SGDLS and CDR2 YYNGEE. As DNA, the CDR3 is TGTGCCAGCAGCGTAGGGCAAGAGACCCAGTACTTC. The encoded protein is CASSVGQETQYF.

This clonotype appeared once. V is TRBV20-1 and J is TRBJ2-7; 12 bases fit TRBD1. The V gene end was trimmed by 5 bases and the J gene end by 5 bases; junction bases not matched to a gene: 7. Germline CDR1 and CDR2: DFQATT and SNEGSKA (reference sequence). The CDR3 runs to 14 residues. CDR3 amino acids: CSAEGTGGFNEQYF. The CDR3 DNA reads TGCAGTGCTGAGGGGACAGGGGGCTTCAACGAGCAGTACTTC.

This clonotype was recorded at least ten times. No DNA is shown, since the ends of the CDR3 on it are uncertain; the CDR3 is the one TCRdb lists. This chain's CDR3 is CASSFGPGNTEAFF. The gene calls are TRBV12-3 or TRBV12-4 and TRBJ1-1; TRBD1, as called in the table, went unchecked against the DNA. The CDR3 is made up of 14 amino acids, end residues included.

The genes are TRBV5-4 and TRBJ1-3; D is unclear. The CDR3 spans 15 residues. V was cut by 4 bases and J by 4 bases, with 15 bases left in between. Germline CDR1 is SGHNT and CDR2 is YYREEE (reference sequence). DNA for the CDR3: TGTGCCAGCAGCGTGGACCAGGATCGGGGAAACACCATATATTTT. It codes for CASSVDQDRGNTIYF.

This clonotype was seen only once. The rearrangement links TRBV10-3 to TRBJ1-2; 11 bases match TRBD1. The CDR3 totals 16 residues. With 7 bases clipped from V and 2 bases from J, the junction kept 9 bases outside the gene matches. Germline CDR1 is ENHRY and CDR2 is SYGVKD. CDR3 residues: CAITPEGTGGNYGYTF. The CDR3 region has the DNA TGTGCCATCACTCCCGAGGGGACAGGGGGGAACTATGGCTACACCTTC.

The rearrangement uses TRBV10-3 and TRBJ2-5; TRBD2 agrees at 11 bases. The germline V gene has CDR1 ENHRY and CDR2 SYGVKD. J lost 2 bases, V lost 6 bases, and 5 bases had no gene match. The CDR3 covers 15 residues. CDR3 in amino acids: CAIRPGLADQETQYF. Written as DNA, the CDR3 is TGTGCCATCAGACCGGGACTAGCGGATCAAGAGACCCAGTACTTC.